This passage covers 30 T cell receptor beta chains from one sample sequenced in a study of T cell repertoires in cytomegalovirus infection. TCRdb reanalysed the reads using MiXCR and keeps one entry per CDR3 protein. This sample carries about 250,000 distinct CDR3 sequences, about 17% of them seen once, and the ten largest clones take about half. Sequencing was done on a sample of CD8+ T cells from PBMCs. These TCRs come from a human donor in good health (CMV status not recorded). Some clones in this sample may be carry-over from other donors' samples.

This clonotype was counted ten times or more. The chain employs TRBV6-2 or TRBV6-3 and TRBJ2-7; 10 bases agree with TRBD1. The germline gives CDR1 MNHEY, CDR2 SVGEGT. The CDR3 consists of 15 residues. J was trimmed by 3 bases and V by 5 bases; bases with no gene match: 7. For the CDR3, the DNA is TGTGCCAGCAGTATACTCCGGGACAGGGGCTACGAGCAGTACTTC. Protein: CASSILRDRGYEQYF.

This clonotype was recorded many times. CDR3 DNA sequence: TGTGCCAGCAGTGTTGACACTGAAGCTTTCTTT. Translation gives CASSVDTEAFF. The chain recombines TRBV2 with TRBJ1-1; no definite D call. The V gene lost 4 bases and the J gene lost 3 bases, with 3 bases spanning the gap. Germline V gene data show CDR1 as SNHLY and CDR2 as FYNNEI. The CDR3 extends over 11 amino acids.

This clonotype was observed a handful of times. The J gene is TRBJ2-7, the V gene TRBV6-2 or TRBV6-3; the match to TRBD1 covers 10 bases. The CDR3 extends over 21 amino acids. Germline values: CDR1 MNHEY, CDR2 SVGEGT. With 2 bases clipped from V and 4 bases from J, the junction kept 23 bases outside the gene matches. The CDR3 DNA reads TGTGCCAGCAGTTACCCCGGGACAGGGGTGGACGAGCAGTACCTTCAGTACGAGCAGTACTTC. Residues: CASSYPGTGVDEQYLQYEQYF.

This clonotype came up a few times. The CDR3 coding sequence is TGTGCCAGCAGCTACTATAGCGGGGGAAAAACAGATACGCAGTATTTT. Protein product: CASSYYSGGKTDTQYF. The chain uses TRBV7-9 and TRBJ2-3; 9 bases match TRBD2. V lost 4 bases, J lost 3 bases, and 8 bases stayed unmatched. CDR3 size: 16 residues. Germline-derived CDR1 and CDR2 are SEHNR and FQNEAQ (reference sequence).

The V and J genes are TRBV12-5 and TRBJ1-2; D ambiguous. CDR3 length equals 16 residues. Germline V gene sequence: CDR1 LGHNT, CDR2 FRNRAP. V dropped 0 bases and J dropped 3 bases, with 14 bases sitting between them. The CDR3 sequence is CASGLVGSDRHYGYTF. For the CDR3, the DNA is TGTGCTAGTGGTTTGGTAGGGTCCGATCGTCACTATGGCTACACCTTC.

The chain recombines TRBV28 with TRBJ1-1; possibly TRBD1 for D (6 bases). Trimming took 6 bases from V and 2 from J, leaving 16 bases between them. This CDR3 has 15 residues. The germline CDR1 and CDR2 sequences are MDHEN and SYDVKM. The CDR3 protein is CASSHEGEVNTEAFF. The CDR3 DNA follows: TGTGCCAGCAGCCATGAGGGGGAGGTCAACACTGAAGCTTTCTTT.

The genes are TRBV6-5 and TRBJ2-3; D gene unclear. CDR3 length: 15 residues. Trimming left V 7 bases short and J 3 bases short, with 17 bases between. CDR1 is MNHEY, CDR2 SVGAGI, per germline. The CDR3 reads CASNEFLGRTDTQYF. The CDR3 coding sequence is TGTGCCAGCAATGAATTTTTGGGCCGGACAGATACGCAGTATTTT.

This clonotype was counted a few times. In nucleotides, the CDR3 is TGTGCCAGCAGCTTGGAACGGTCGTATCAAGAGACCCAGTACTTC. This codes for CASSLERSYQETQYF. The chain links TRBV27 to TRBJ2-5; D call uncertain. CDR3 length equals 15 residues. In germline, CDR1 is MNHEY, CDR2 SMNVEV (reference sequence). Deletions cut 6 bases from V and 2 bases from J, with 16 bases between.

This clonotype has a count of ten or more. CDR3 residues: CASSSPGTGGSETQYF. The CDR3 DNA follows: TGTGCCAGCAGTTCCCCCGGGACAGGGGGTTCAGAGACCCAGTACTTC. This rearrangement joins TRBV7-2 to TRBJ2-5, with TRBD1 identical over 11 bases. The germline V gene has CDR1 SGHTA and CDR2 FQGNSA. Unmatched junction bases numbered 10, after V lost 6 bases and J lost 4 bases. The CDR3 runs 16 residues. Full variable domain (remainder filled in from reference TRBV7-2 and TRBJ2-5): GAGVSQSPSNKVTEKGKDVELRCDPISGHTALYWYRQSLGQGLEFLIYFQGNSAPDKSGLPSDRFSAERTGGSVSTLTIQRTQQEDSAVYLCASSSPGTGGSETQYFGPGTRLLVL.

This clonotype was counted ten times or more. This chain links TRBV7-2 with TRBJ1-1; the D is unclear. Germline CDR1 and CDR2: SGHTA and FQGNSA. The CDR3 extends over 16 amino acids. V was cut by 3 bases and J by 3 bases, with 17 bases left in between. For the CDR3, the DNA is TGTGCCAGCAGCTTCCATCCCGGGCCCGGGGACACTGAAGCTTTCTTT. It translates to CASSFHPGPGDTEAFF.

The chain carries TRBV7-2 and TRBJ2-3; D remains unclear. This CDR3 contains 15 residues. The germline V and J ends were trimmed by 5 bases and 7 bases, with 19 bases remaining between them. Germline V gene data show CDR1 as SGHTA and CDR2 as FQGNSA. CDR3 protein: CASSQDSNSPHTQYF. The CDR3 bases are TGTGCCAGCAGCCAAGATTCAAACAGCCCGCATACGCAGTATTTT.

This clonotype has more than one count but fewer than ten. The chain has TRBV3-1 and TRBJ2-7, with D perhaps TRBD2 (6 bases). The CDR3 is made up of 16 amino acids. The V end was cut by 1 base, the J end by 3 bases, with 16 bases between. Germline lookup yields CDR1 LGHDT and CDR2 YNNKEL (reference sequence). Written as DNA, the CDR3 is TGTGCCAGCAGCCAAGGACTTAGCGGACGCCGCTACGAGCAGTACTTC. It codes for CASSQGLSGRRYEQYF.

This clonotype came up a few times. The chain links TRBV5-5 to TRBJ2-6; TRBD1 agrees at 7 bases. There are 17 residues in the CDR3. Per germline, CDR1 SGHKS and CDR2 YYEKEE (reference sequence). The trim removed 0 bases at V and 3 bases at J, leaving 6 bases unmatched. CDR3 sequence reads: CASSLGEGAYGANVLTF. CDR3 sequence (DNA): TGTGCCAGCAGCTTGGGAGAGGGGGCTTATGGGGCCAACGTCCTGACTTTC. The whole variable domain, remainder taken from reference TRBV5-5 and TRBJ2-6, is DAGVTQSPTHLIKTRGQQVTLRCSPISGHKSVSWYQQVLGQGPQFIFQYYEKEERGRGNFPDRFSARQFPNYSSELNVNALLLGDSALYLCASSLGEGAYGANVLTFGAGSRLTVL.

The V and J genes are TRBV11-2 and TRBJ2-5; D not resolved. The CDR3 covers 16 residues. Between the trimmed V and J ends, which lost 4 bases and 4 bases, there was a span of 19 bases. Germline V gives CDR1 SGHAT, CDR2 FQNNGV. CDR3 region: CASSSNGPFVRETQYF. The CDR3 DNA follows: TGTGCCAGCAGCTCCAACGGACCATTCGTCCGAGAGACCCAGTACTTC. The variable domain in full, with the rest retrieved from reference TRBV11-2 and TRBJ2-5, is EAGVAQSPRYKIIEKRQSVAFWCNPISGHATLYWYQQILGQGPKLLIQFQNNGVVDDSQLPKDRFSAERLKGVDSTLKIQPAKLEDSAVYLCASSSNGPFVRETQYFGPGTRLLVL.

In its sample, this clonotype was seen a few times. The chain has TRBV10-3 and TRBJ2-5; D gene unclear. The CDR3 spans 13 residues. Germline CDR1 ENHRY, CDR2 SYGVKD. V was cut by 2 bases and J by 3 bases, with 7 bases left in between. The CDR3 DNA reads as TGTGCCATCAGTGAGGCAGGAGAAGAGACCCAGTACTTC. Its translation is CAISEAGEETQYF.

A remark on this clonotype: At one end, the junction sequence differs from germline, possibly due to a read error. The chain links TRBV6-8 to TRBJ2-7; TRBD1 matches 7 bases. The CDR3 totals 14 residues. Germline V gives CDR1 MNHGY, CDR2 SAAAGT. The CDR3 loop reads CANSSPGQTYEQYF. DNA of the CDR3: TGTGCCAACAGTTCTCCGGGACAGACCTACGAGCAGTACTTC.

The chain recombines TRBV7-9 with TRBJ1-5; D call uncertain. Deletions cut 3 bases from V and 0 bases from J, with 9 bases between. This CDR3 has 15 residues. Per the germline V gene, CDR1 is SEHNR and CDR2 is FQNEAQ (reference sequence). The DNA for the CDR3 is TGTGCCAGCAGCTTGTCCCAGTATAGCAATCAGCCCCAGCATTTT. It codes for CASSLSQYSNQPQHF.

The gene calls are TRBV12-3 or TRBV12-4 and TRBJ1-4; a weak D match, TRBD1 (6 bases). This CDR3 is built from 17 residues. Trimming left V 2 bases short and J 8 bases short, with 21 bases between. DNA for the CDR3: TGTGCCAGCAGTTTACTCGGAGAAGCTGCGACAGGCGAAAAACTGTTTTTT. Residues: CASSLLGEAATGEKLFF.

This clonotype turned up a few times. The gene calls are TRBV7-9 and TRBJ2-1; D may be TRBD2 (5 bases). V was cut by 6 bases and J by 5 bases, with 11 bases left in between. Germline loops: CDR1 SEHNR, CDR2 FQNEAQ (reference sequence). This CDR3 region has 13 residues. The CDR3 DNA reads as TGTGCCAGCAGTGGGTGGCGGGACAATGAGCAGTTCTTC. Its translation is CASSGWRDNEQFF.

J is TRBJ2-2 and V is TRBV28, with 9 bases lining up with TRBD1. This CDR3 has 15 amino acids. V was clipped by 6 bases and J by 5 bases; unmatched bases: 7. In germline, CDR1 is MDHEN, CDR2 SYDVKM. The CDR3 loop is CASRSGTGRTGELFF. The CDR3 DNA reads TGTGCCAGCAGGTCAGGGACAGGGAGAACCGGGGAGCTGTTTTTT. The full variable domain, rest sourced from reference TRBV28 and TRBJ2-2, is DVKVTQSSRYLVKRTGEKVFLECVQDMDHENMFWYRQDPGLGLRLIYFSYDVKMKEKGDIPEGYSVSREKKERFSLILESASTNQTSMYLCASRSGTGRTGELFFGEGSRLTVL.

The rearrangement uses TRBV19 and TRBJ1-2; 10 nucleotides align to TRBD1. This CDR3 contains 14 residues. V lost 9 bases, J lost 2 bases, and 6 bases stayed unmatched. CDR1 and CDR2 (germline): LNHDA, SQIVND (reference sequence). CDR3 in amino acids: CASRWGQGNYGYTF. DNA for the CDR3: TGTGCCAGCAGATGGGGACAGGGGAACTATGGCTACACCTTC.

This chain links TRBV5-6 with TRBJ1-1; D uncertain. Germline V gene data show CDR1 as SGHDT and CDR2 as YYEEEE. There are 14 residues in the CDR3. V lost 0 bases to trimming and J lost 4 bases, with 10 bases between them. As DNA, the CDR3 is TGTGCCAGCAGCTTGGGCTGGGTCGGCACTGAAGCTTTCTTT. Encoded protein: CASSLGWVGTEAFF. The whole variable domain, filled in from reference TRBV5-6 and TRBJ1-1, reads DAGVTQSPTHLIKTRGQQVTLRCSPKSGHDTVSWYQQALGQGPQFIFQYYEEEERQRGNFPDRFSGHQFPNYSSELNVNALLLGDSALYLCASSLGWVGTEAFFGQGTRLTVV.

This clonotype was recorded a few times. V usage is TRBV2 and J usage is TRBJ1-2; D not resolved. Trimming pared 7 bases from V and 2 bases from J, leaving 14 bases between. CDR3 length: 14 amino acids. CDR1 and CDR2 (germline): SNHLY, FYNNEI. The CDR3 sequence is CASKDADVNYGYTF. In DNA form, the CDR3 reads TGTGCCAGCAAGGACGCCGATGTCAACTATGGCTACACCTTC.

This clonotype occurred many times. The V call is TRBV28, the J call TRBJ1-6, with D perhaps matching TRBD1 (5 bases). CDR1 and CDR2 (germline): MDHEN, SYDVKM. There are 14 residues in the CDR3. V lost 3 bases and J lost 5, with 8 bases in between. The CDR3 loop reads CASSLAGHNSPLHF. The CDR3 nucleotides are TGTGCCAGCAGTTTGGCAGGGCATAATTCACCCCTCCACTTT.

In this sample, this clonotype turned up a few times. The chain has TRBV20-1 and TRBJ2-1, with D unclear. With 2 bases removed from V and 3 bases from J, the gap between germline ends came to 11 bases. Germline assignment: CDR1 DFQATT and CDR2 SNEGSKA (reference sequence). The CDR3 totals 14 residues. CDR3 DNA: TGCAGTGCTAGAAGCGCCGTTAGCTACAATGAGCAGTTCTTC. Protein product: CSARSAVSYNEQFF.

This clonotype was counted ten times or more. The chain has TRBV12-3 or TRBV12-4 and TRBJ2-3; no clear D. Trimming pared 1 base from V and 1 base from J, leaving 6 bases between. This CDR3 is 14 amino acids long. The CDR3 DNA reads TGTGCCAGCAGTTTAGGACCGGGCACAGATACGCAGTATTTT. It codes for CASSLGPGTDTQYF.

This clonotype was recorded many times. This chain joins TRBV13 and TRBJ1-5; no reliable D call. There are 12 residues in the CDR3. Trimming stripped 4 bases from V and 5 bases from J, with 6 bases between. The germline gives CDR1 PRHDT, CDR2 FYEKMQ (reference sequence). For the CDR3, the DNA is TGTGCCAGCAGCTCCGGGTATCAGCCCCAGCATTTT. Protein sequence: CASSSGYQPQHF.

This clonotype was recorded many times. The chain employs TRBV6-2 or TRBV6-3 and TRBJ2-7, with D hard to call. Germline CDR1 is MNHEY and CDR2 is SVGEGT. The CDR3 consists of 12 residues. Trimming took 8 bases from V and 2 from J, leaving 10 bases between them. CDR3 DNA: TGTGCCAGCGGAAGGGTCACCTACGAGCAGTACTTC. It translates to CASGRVTYEQYF.

This clonotype appeared many times. The genes are TRBV7-9 and TRBJ1-2; weak D call: TRBD1 (5 bases). Trimming took 3 bases from V and 0 from J, leaving 11 bases between them. The CDR3 is 15 amino acids. CDR1 and CDR2 (germline): SEHNR, FQNEAQ (reference sequence). The CDR3 DNA reads TGTGCCAGCAGCTTCCGGGACGTATCTAACTATGGCTACACCTTC. This gives the protein CASSFRDVSNYGYTF.

The table lists this clonotype with many counts. The chain combines TRBV7-9 with TRBJ1-1; D remains ambiguous. Germline V lookup: CDR1 SEHNR, CDR2 FQNEAQ (reference sequence). This CDR3 contains 16 residues. V lost 1 base to trimming and J lost 1 base, with 13 bases between them. The CDR3 DNA is TGTGCCAGCAGCTTAGGCGCTGCCGGCCCGAACACTGAAGCTTTCTTT. Translating gives CASSLGAAGPNTEAFF.